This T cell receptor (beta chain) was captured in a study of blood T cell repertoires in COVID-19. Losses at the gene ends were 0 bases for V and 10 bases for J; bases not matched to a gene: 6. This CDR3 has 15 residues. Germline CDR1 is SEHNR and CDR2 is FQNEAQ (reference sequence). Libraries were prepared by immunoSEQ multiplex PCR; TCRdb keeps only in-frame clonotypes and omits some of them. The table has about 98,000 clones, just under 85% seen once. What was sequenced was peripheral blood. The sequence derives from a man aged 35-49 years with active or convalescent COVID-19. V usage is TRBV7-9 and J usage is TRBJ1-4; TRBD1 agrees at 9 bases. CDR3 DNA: TGTGCCAGCAGCTTAGCGGGGACAGGGAGGGCAAAACTGTTTTTT. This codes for CASSLAGTGRAKLFF.